What follows are 2 T cell receptor beta chains derived from one specimen sequenced in a study of beta chain features in type 1 diabetes. TCRB transcripts that were expressed got sequenced, as all of the isolated RNA had been reverse transcribed. Sequenced by immunoSEQ multiplex PCR; TCRdb stores in-frame clones only, minus some. The repertoire holds fewer than 550,000 clones, approximately 10% seen once, with approximately 0.05% in the top ten. Sequencing input: naive CD4+ T cells from blood. The receptors were sampled from a woman younger than 30 in good health.

The chain is built from TRBV7-9 and TRBJ2-7; 7 nucleotides agree with TRBD1. Germline trimming cut 4 bases from V and 0 bases from J; bases unmatched to any gene: 9. CDR3 length equals 16 residues. The germline V gene encodes CDR1 SEHNR and CDR2 FQNEAQ (reference sequence). CDR3 region: CASSSLTGPPSYEQYV. CDR3 DNA: TGTGCCAGCAGCTCCCTGACAGGGCCCCCCTCCTACGAGCAGTACGTC.

The chain is built from TRBV9 and TRBJ1-2; 7 nucleotides line up with TRBD1. V was clipped by 3 bases and J by 3 bases; unmatched bases: 5. CDR1 and CDR2 from the germline V gene are SGDLS and YYNGEE. The CDR3 is 14 residues long. This CDR3 is CASSAYRGDYGYTF. The CDR3 region has the DNA TGTGCCAGCAGCGCGTACAGGGGAGACTATGGCTACACCTTC.